Listed here is a single T cell receptor (beta chain). This record belongs to a study of blood T cell repertoires in COVID-19. Trimming left V 5 bases short and J 5 bases short, with 16 bases between. This CDR3 is 16 amino acids long. CDR1 is LNHDA, CDR2 SQIVND, per germline (reference sequence). Clones were read by immunoSEQ multiplex PCR, and TCRdb kept only the in-frame ones, dropping some. The sample comprises under 250,000 clones, approximately 90% of which are singletons, and more than 9% rests with the top ten. Those enrolled in Seattle joined during active infection and were followed longitudinally afterward.

The sequenced sample was peripheral blood. The sequence was obtained from a man between 45 and 60 years old with COVID-19, enrolled during active disease. V is TRBV19 and J is TRBJ1-6; D is perhaps TRBD1 (5 bases). The CDR3 loop is CASSGEAGRHNSPLHF. In DNA, the CDR3 is TGTGCCAGTAGTGGCGAGGCAGGGCGCCATAATTCACCCCTCCACTTT.